The 16 T cell receptor beta chains below were found in one sample sequenced in a study of Ad26.COV2.S vaccination and SARS-CoV-2 variants. TCRdb's copy holds only in-frame clones and misses some; the assay was immunoSEQ multiplex PCR. The repertoire holds 380,000 or so clones, with 65% to 90% as singletons. Treatment indicated: 15 to 20 received Ad26.COV2.S at low or high dose, single or two shots; about 5 received placebo; per-sample allocation not given. Collection of the samples took place on day 63 after the first injection of vaccine or placebo. The starting material was peripheral blood, obtained in a trial of Ad26.COV2.S vaccine versus placebo. These receptors were taken from a person between 18 and 59 years old who received the Ad26.COV2.S COVID-19 vaccine or a placebo.

The chain carries TRBV7-9 and TRBJ1-1; 7 bases agree with TRBD1. V shed 5 bases, J shed 0 bases, and the junction held 6 bases outside the gene matches. Germline loops: CDR1 SEHNR, CDR2 FQNEAQ (reference sequence). The CDR3 is made up of 15 amino acids. The CDR3 DNA is TGTGCCAGCAGCACCCCTCAGGGGGTGAACACTGAAGCTTTCTTT. Protein sequence: CASSTPQGVNTEAFF. Together with reference TRBV7-9 and TRBJ1-1, the CDR3 gives the full variable domain: DTGVSQNPRHKITKRGQNVTFRCDPISEHNRLYWYRQTLGQGPEFLTYFQNEAQLEKSRLLSDRFSAERPKGSFSTLEIQRTEQGDSAMYLCASSTPQGVNTEAFFGQGTRLTVV.

The rearrangement uses TRBV14 and TRBJ2-7; 10 bases map to TRBD1. The junction had 5 bases not matched to a gene; V was cut back by 5 bases and J by 1 base. This CDR3 spans 15 amino acids. Germline V CDR1 and CDR2: SGHDN, FVKESK. The CDR3 protein is CASSSPGQGSYEQYF. Here the CDR3 DNA reads TGTGCCAGCAGCTCACCGGGACAGGGGTCCTACGAGCAGTACTTC.

V is TRBV7-8 and J is TRBJ1-4, with 8 nucleotides matching TRBD1. There are 16 residues in the CDR3. The junction had 8 bases not matched to a gene; V was cut back by 8 bases and J by 0 bases. Germline V gene lookup returns CDR1 SGHVS and CDR2 FQNEAQ. For the CDR3, the DNA is TGTGCCAGCGGCGAACAGGGGGTTTCAACTAATGAAAAACTGTTTTTT. Amino acid sequence: CASGEQGVSTNEKLFF.

This chain connects TRBV19 to TRBJ2-1; D is ambiguous. The CDR3 is 11 amino acids. The germline V gene encodes CDR1 LNHDA and CDR2 SQIVND (reference sequence). V dropped 1 base and J dropped 9 bases, with 4 bases sitting between them. The CDR3 region is CASSIGFEQFF. In nucleotides, the CDR3 is TGTGCCAGTAGTATAGGTTTTGAGCAGTTCTTC.

The chain couples TRBV19 to TRBJ1-5; D remains unclear. The CDR3 covers 16 residues. The germline gives CDR1 LNHDA, CDR2 SQIVND (reference sequence). V was trimmed by 4 bases and J by 2 bases, leaving 15 bases between them. The CDR3 bases are TGTGCCAGTAGTAGGGAATTGGGTCGTCGCAATCAGCCCCAGCATTTT. Amino acids: CASSRELGRRNQPQHF.

The chain is built from TRBV28 and TRBJ1-1; D not certain. This CDR3 has 12 amino acids. The V end lost 3 bases, the J end lost 6 bases, and 8 bases lay between the germline ends. Looked up from germline, CDR1 is MDHEN and CDR2 is SYDVKM. DNA of the CDR3: TGTGCCAGCAGTTTTCTTATGGCTGAAGCTTTCTTT. This codes for CASSFLMAEAFF.

V is TRBV7-8 and J is TRBJ2-7; 9 bases map to TRBD1. V dropped 0 bases and J dropped 4; count of bases not matched to a gene: 13. This CDR3 has 18 amino acids. Germline CDR1 reads SGHVS; CDR2 reads FQNEAQ. CDR3 region: CASSLAGSVRQGGYEQYF. Here the CDR3 DNA reads TGTGCCAGCAGCTTAGCGGGAAGTGTTCGACAGGGGGGTTACGAGCAGTACTTC.

The chain uses TRBV6-4 and TRBJ2-7; D may be TRBD1 or TRBD2 (5 bases each). The length of the CDR3 is 13 residues. CDR1 MRHNA and CDR2 SNTAGT come from the germline V gene. The germline V and J ends were trimmed by 8 bases and 0 bases, with 11 bases remaining between them. The DNA of the CDR3 is TGTGCCAGCCCCAGGGACCACTCCTACGAGCAGTACTTC. Amino acid sequence: CASPRDHSYEQYF.

This chain joins TRBV2 and TRBJ1-5, with D perhaps matching TRBD1 (5 bases). Germline CDR1 is SNHLY and CDR2 is FYNNEI. The CDR3 sequence is 15 residues long. V was cut by 4 bases and J by 0 bases, with 10 bases left in between. As DNA, the CDR3 is TGTGCCAGCAGTGCCGGGACGGATAGCAATCAGCCCCAGCATTTT. Translation gives CASSAGTDSNQPQHF. The variable domain in full, with the rest retrieved from reference TRBV2 and TRBJ1-5, is EPEVTQTPSHQVTQMGQEVILRCVPISNHLYFYWYRQILGQKVEFLVSFYNNEISEKSEIFDDQFSVERPDGSNFTLKIRSTKLEDSAMYFCASSAGTDSNQPQHFGDGTRLSIL.

The rearrangement links TRBV29-1 to TRBJ1-1; D uncertain. V dropped 4 bases and J dropped 7 bases, with 10 bases sitting between them. CDR1 and CDR2 from the germline V gene are SQVTM and ANQGSEA. This CDR3 has 11 amino acids. For the CDR3, the DNA is TGCAGCGTTGTATTGGGGAATGAAGCTTTCTTT. This gives the protein CSVVLGNEAFF.

The rearrangement joins TRBV5-1 to TRBJ2-3, with TRBD2 identical over 9 bases. J was trimmed by 4 bases and V by 0 bases; bases with no gene match: 6. CDR3 length: 16 residues. CDR1 is SGHRS and CDR2 is YFSETQ in the germline V gene. The CDR3 nucleotides are TGCGCCAGCAGCTTGGAAATTAGCGGGAGTTCAGATACGCAGTATTTT. Amino acids: CASSLEISGSSDTQYF.

The chain recombines TRBV10-3 with TRBJ2-7; 7 bases agree with TRBD1. CDR1 and CDR2 from the germline V gene are ENHRY and SYGVKD. J was trimmed by 6 bases and V by 5 bases; bases with no gene match: 7. The CDR3 has 13 residues. The CDR3 DNA reads as TGTGCCATCAGTTTAGGGGGCGCGGCCGAGCAGTACTTC. It encodes CAISLGGAAEQYF.

The table lists this clone with a few counts. The chain is built from TRBV10-3 and TRBJ2-7; 11 bases are a match to TRBD1. The CDR3 totals 15 residues. V shed 7 bases and J 7 bases; nucleotides not matched to a gene: 12. The germline V gene has CDR1 ENHRY and CDR2 SYGVKD. CDR3 protein: CAINSPGTGGEEQYF. The CDR3 region has the DNA TGTGCCATCAATTCTCCCGGGACAGGGGGTGAAGAGCAGTACTTC.

This clone was counted between two and nine times. The rearrangement joins TRBV3-1 (or the pseudogene TRBV3-2) to TRBJ1-2; no firm D call. Germline CDR1 reads LGHDT; CDR2 reads YNNKEL (reference sequence). The CDR3 loop spans 14 amino acids. The germline V and J ends were trimmed by 6 bases and 0 bases, with 11 bases remaining between them. DNA of the CDR3: TGTGCCAGCAGTCCGAGGGAGGCTAACTATGGCTACACCTTC. Protein sequence: CASSPREANYGYTF.

As DNA, the CDR3 is TGTGCCATCGAAGCTAACTATGGCTACACCTTC. Protein product: CAIEANYGYTF. The chain employs TRBV10-3 and TRBJ1-2; no clear D. This CDR3 region has 11 residues. Germline V lookup: CDR1 ENHRY, CDR2 SYGVKD. V lost 8 bases, J lost 0 bases, and 4 bases lay in between.

This rearrangement joins TRBV5-3 to TRBJ2-5, with 14 bases fitting TRBD2. TRBV5-3 is labeled an ORF, and its function is uncertain. Trimming took 4 bases from V and 5 from J; bases not matched to a gene: 7. This CDR3 has 16 amino acids. The CDR3 region is CARSARLAGGRETQYF. CDR3 bases: TGTGCCAGAAGCGCCCGACTAGCGGGGGGGCGGGAGACCCAGTACTTC.